This is a list of T cell receptor beta chains from one sample in a study of shared clonotypes between healthy human individuals. Sequenced by immunoSEQ multiplex PCR; TCRdb stores in-frame clones only, minus some. The repertoire holds around 2.1 million clones, more than 85% seen once, with around 1.7% in the top ten. The source material was naive CD8+ T cells from PBMCs. Receptor source: a man aged 18-30 years in good health. Some clones in this sample may be carry-over from other donors' samples. Both conserved end residues are part of each CDR3. D genes are given only for firm matches. Not all rows give a size; the values are once, few, many and, for expanded clones, a class.

v_gene	j_gene	len	abundance	d_gene	CDR3nt	CDR3aa
TRBV7-9	TRBJ2-2	15	-	-	TGTGCCAGCTATAGGACTGGGACGAACACCGGGGAGCTGTTTTTT	CASYRTGTNTGELFF
TRBV7-9	TRBJ2-2	11	once	-	TGTGCCAGCGAGCCCACCGGGGAGCTGTTTTTT	CASEPTGELFF
TRBV11-2	TRBJ1-2	13	-	-	TGTGCCAGCAGCTCCCGTGAGGCGCATGGCTACACCTTC	CASSSREAHGYTF
TRBV9	TRBJ2-7	15	-	TRBD2	TGTGCCAGCAGCGCCCTAGCGGGAGATGAGTACGAGCAGTACTTC	CASSALAGDEYEQYF
TRBV5-1	TRBJ2-7	13	-	-	TGCGCCAGCAGCCTGCAGGGTCCGAACGAGCAGTACTTC	CASSLQGPNEQYF
TRBV27	TRBJ2-7	13	-	-	TGTGCCAGCTCTTTGGGGGGCTCCTACGAGCAGTACTTC	CASSLGGSYEQYF
TRBV27	TRBJ2-5	14	-	-	TGTGCCAGCAGTTTACTGGGCCCCCAAGAGACCCAGTACTTC	CASSLLGPQETQYF
TRBV27	TRBJ1-5	15	-	-	TGTGCCAGCAGTTTAGGGCCAGGGAGCAATCAGCCCCAGCATTTT	CASSLGPGSNQPQHF
TRBV27	TRBJ2-7	13	-	TRBD1	TGTGCCAGCTGGGGGACAGGGGGGGGCGAGCAGTACTTC	CASWGTGGGEQYF
TRBV6-5	TRBJ2-3	15	-	-	TGTGCCAGCGCCCCTACCTCTGGTTCGAGAGATACGCAGTATTTT	CASAPTSGSRDTQYF
TRBV7-9	TRBJ2-5	15	-	-	TGTGCCAGCAGTCAGATATCGGGGGTCGAGGAGACCCAGTACTTC	CASSQISGVEETQYF
TRBV7-9	TRBJ1-1	16	-	-	TGTGCCAGCAGCCCAAGTAAGTCTACCGTGAACACTGAAGCTTTCTTT	CASSPSKSTVNTEAFF
TRBV27	TRBJ1-1	15	-	-	TGTGCCGCCTTCCTGCCCCAGGGCCTGAACACTGAAGCTTTCTTT	CAAFLPQGLNTEAFF
TRBV21-1	TRBJ2-3	15	once	-	TGTGTCAGCAGACGCTTAGGACACATCACAGATACGCAGTATTTT	CVSRRLGHITDTQYF
TRBV7-8	TRBJ2-7	15	-	-	TGTGCCAGCAGCTCCCCCGGGACATACTCCTACGAGCAGTACTTC	CASSSPGTYSYEQYF
TRBV7-9	TRBJ2-3	12	-	-	TGTGCCAGCATGGACGTGGTAGATACGCAGTATTTT	CASMDVVDTQYF
TRBV6-5	TRBJ1-5	15	-	TRBD1	TGTGCCAGCAGTCATTCACAGGGGGCAGATCAGCCCCAGCATTTT	CASSHSQGADQPQHF
TRBV5-1	TRBJ2-7	15	-	TRBD2	TGCGCCAGCAGCTTGGAGCCTAGCGGGAGTTACGAGCAGTACTTC	CASSLEPSGSYEQYF
TRBV7-2	TRBJ2-3	17	-	TRBD2	TGTGCCAGCAGCTCGGAAAGCGGGAGGGCTAGCACAGATACGCAGTATTTT	CASSSESGRASTDTQYF
TRBV19	TRBJ1-1	15	once	TRBD1	TGTGCCAGTAGCCTCCCGGACAGGGGATATATGGGAGCTTTCTTT	CASSLPDRGYMGAFF
TRBV27	TRBJ2-7	13	-	TRBD2	TGTGCCAGTGGACTAGCGGGAGCATACGAGCAGTACTTC	CASGLAGAYEQYF
TRBV27	TRBJ2-7	14	-	TRBD1	TGTGCCAGCAGTACAAGGACAGGGTCCTACGAGCAGTACTTC	CASSTRTGSYEQYF
TRBV27	TRBJ1-1	14	-	-	TGTGCCAGCAGTTTAGAGGGAATGTTAACTGAAGCTTTCTTT	CASSLEGMLTEAFF
TRBV4-1	TRBJ2-7	13	-	-	TGCGCCAGCAGCCATGACGGTCCTTACGAGCAGTACTTC	CASSHDGPYEQYF
TRBV5-6	TRBJ1-2	14	-	-	TGTGCCAGCAGCCAACATGGGAACCCCTATGGCTACACCTTC	CASSQHGNPYGYTF
TRBV6-6	TRBJ2-4	15	once	TRBD1	TGTGCCAGCAGTTACTCGGGGCAGGGGGAAAGCATTCAGTACTTC	CASSYSGQGESIQYF
TRBV28	TRBJ2-4	15	few	-	TGTGCCAGCAGTTTAGAGCCCTCCGGCGTGGGCATTCAGTACTTC	CASSLEPSGVGIQYF
TRBV2	TRBJ2-3	17	-	-	TGTGCCAGCAGTGAACAAAGTCTAGCAGTGAGCACAGATACGCAGTATTTT	CASSEQSLAVSTDTQYF
TRBV4-1	TRBJ1-5	16	-	-	TGCGCCAGCAGCCAAGGGGGAAGGGTGGTTTATCAGCCCCAGCATTTT	CASSQGGRVVYQPQHF
TRBV10-3	TRBJ2-7	16	-	TRBD2	TGTGCCATCAGTGAACCGACTAGCGGGGTCTCCTACGAGCAGTACTTC	CAISEPTSGVSYEQYF
TRBV9	TRBJ2-5	14	-	-	TGTGCCAGCAGCGTAGACGAAAACAAAGAGACCCAGTACTTC	CASSVDENKETQYF
TRBV6-5	TRBJ1-2	14	-	-	TGTGCCAGCAGTACACAAGGGGCGTTCTATGGCTACACCTTC	CASSTQGAFYGYTF
TRBV11-1	TRBJ2-2	14	once	-	TGTGCCAGCAGCTTAGTTGTAGGTGCCGGGGAGCTGTTTTTT	CASSLVVGAGELFF
TRBV9	TRBJ2-6	17	-	TRBD1	TGTGCCACTTCGAGGGGACAGGCGGTCTCTGGGGCCAACGTCCTGACTTTC	CATSRGQAVSGANVLTF
TRBV4-1	TRBJ2-1	15	-	-	TGCGCCAGCAGCCAAGAATGGAGACCCTACAATGAGCAGTTCTTC	CASSQEWRPYNEQFF